This T cell receptor beta chain comes out of a study of T cells in Graves' hyperthyroidism and ophthalmopathy. The diagnoses drew upon clinical symptoms, serum thyroxine and TRAb, thyroid ultrasound and orbital computed tomography. Germline values: CDR1 SEHNR, CDR2 FQNEAQ (reference sequence). With 1 base removed from V and 1 base from J, the gap between germline ends came to 10 bases. The CDR3 has 15 residues. Amplification targeted TCR beta CDR3 regions from RNA transcripts. Initially, a first-round RT-PCR of the TCR CDR3 employed the HTBI primer set. TCRdb re-called the multiplex PCR reads with MiXCR, one entry per CDR3 protein. The sample carries approximately 560,000 distinct CDR3 sequences, more than 15% recorded once.

Material for sequencing was blood. This receptor was identified in a woman between 25 and 40 years old with Graves' hyperthyroidism. The chain couples TRBV7-9 to TRBJ1-1, with D unresolved. Here the CDR3 DNA reads TGTGCCAGCAGCTTAGTGTCTCAGGCGAACACTGAAGCTTTCTTT. Translation gives CASSLVSQANTEAFF.